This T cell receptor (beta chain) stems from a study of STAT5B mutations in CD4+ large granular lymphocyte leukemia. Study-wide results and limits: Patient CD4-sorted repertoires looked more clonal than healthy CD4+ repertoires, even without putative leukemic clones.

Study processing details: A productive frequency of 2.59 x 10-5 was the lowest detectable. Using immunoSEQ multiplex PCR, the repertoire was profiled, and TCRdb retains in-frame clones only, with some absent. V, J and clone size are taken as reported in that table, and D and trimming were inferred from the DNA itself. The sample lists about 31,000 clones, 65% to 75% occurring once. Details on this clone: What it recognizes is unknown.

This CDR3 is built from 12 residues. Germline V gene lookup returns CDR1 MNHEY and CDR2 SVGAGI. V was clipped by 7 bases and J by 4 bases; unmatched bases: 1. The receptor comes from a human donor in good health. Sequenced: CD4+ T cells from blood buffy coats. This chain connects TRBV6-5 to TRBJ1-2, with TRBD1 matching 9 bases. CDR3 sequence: CASTQGAYGYTF. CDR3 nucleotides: TGTGCCAGCACACAGGGGGCCTATGGCTACACCTTC.